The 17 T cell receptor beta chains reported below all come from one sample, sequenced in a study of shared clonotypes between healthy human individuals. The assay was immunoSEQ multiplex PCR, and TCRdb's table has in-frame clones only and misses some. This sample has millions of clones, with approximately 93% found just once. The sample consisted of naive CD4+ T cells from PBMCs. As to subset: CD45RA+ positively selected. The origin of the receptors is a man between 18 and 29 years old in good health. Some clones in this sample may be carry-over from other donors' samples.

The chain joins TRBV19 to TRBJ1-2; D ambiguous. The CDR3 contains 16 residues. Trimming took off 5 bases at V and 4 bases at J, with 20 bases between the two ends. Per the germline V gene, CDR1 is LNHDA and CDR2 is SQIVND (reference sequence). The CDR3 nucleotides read TGTGCCAGTAGTCCCGCACGACCACTCCCGATCTATGGCTACACCTTC. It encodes CASSPARPLPIYGYTF.

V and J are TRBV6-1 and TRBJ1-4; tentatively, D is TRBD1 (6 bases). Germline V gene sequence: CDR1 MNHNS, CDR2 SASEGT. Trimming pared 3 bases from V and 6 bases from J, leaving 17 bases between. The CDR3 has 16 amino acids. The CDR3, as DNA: TGTGCCAGCAGTGATCCCTACAGGGTCATGCATGAAAAACTGTTTTTT. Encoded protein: CASSDPYRVMHEKLFF.

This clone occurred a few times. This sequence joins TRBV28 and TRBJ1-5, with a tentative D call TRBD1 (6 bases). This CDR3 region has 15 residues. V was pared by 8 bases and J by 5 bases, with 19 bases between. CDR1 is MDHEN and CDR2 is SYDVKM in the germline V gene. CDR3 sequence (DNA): TGTGCCAGCGGGAGGACAGCCCACCTCCATCAGCCCCAGCATTTT. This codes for CASGRTAHLHQPQHF.

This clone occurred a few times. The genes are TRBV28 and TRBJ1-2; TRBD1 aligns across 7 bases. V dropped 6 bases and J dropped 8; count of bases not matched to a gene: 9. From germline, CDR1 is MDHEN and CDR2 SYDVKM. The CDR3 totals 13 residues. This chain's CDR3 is CASREGAVEGYTF. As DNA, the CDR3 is TGTGCCAGCAGGGAGGGGGCGGTGGAAGGCTACACCTTC.

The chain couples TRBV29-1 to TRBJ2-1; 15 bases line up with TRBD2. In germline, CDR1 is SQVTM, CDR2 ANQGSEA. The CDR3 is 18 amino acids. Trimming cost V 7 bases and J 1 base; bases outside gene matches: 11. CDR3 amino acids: CSDLGLAGGIGSYNEQFF. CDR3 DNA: TGCAGCGATTTGGGACTAGCGGGAGGAATTGGGTCCTACAATGAGCAGTTCTTC.

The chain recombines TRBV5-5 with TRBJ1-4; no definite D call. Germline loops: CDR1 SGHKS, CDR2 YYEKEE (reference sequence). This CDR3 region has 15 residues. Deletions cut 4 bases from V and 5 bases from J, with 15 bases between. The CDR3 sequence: CASSHSDKRNEKLFF. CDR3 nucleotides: TGTGCCAGCAGCCACTCCGACAAGAGAAATGAAAAACTGTTTTTT.

This CDR3 reads CATQAGIHGEQYF. CDR3 coding DNA: TGTGCCACCCAGGCAGGGATTCATGGAGAGCAGTACTTC. The chain combines TRBV28 with TRBJ2-7; D is possibly TRBD1 (5 bases). This CDR3 is built from 13 residues. Trimming cost V 10 bases and J 7 bases, with 20 bases left between them. The germline V gene has CDR1 MDHEN and CDR2 SYDVKM.

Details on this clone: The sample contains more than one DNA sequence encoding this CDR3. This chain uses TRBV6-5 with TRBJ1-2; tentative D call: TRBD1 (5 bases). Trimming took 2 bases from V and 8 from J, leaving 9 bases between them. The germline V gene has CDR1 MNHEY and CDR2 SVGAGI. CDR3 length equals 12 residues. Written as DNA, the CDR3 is TGTGCCAGCAGTTACCGGGGGGACGGCTACACCTTC. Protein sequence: CASSYRGDGYTF.

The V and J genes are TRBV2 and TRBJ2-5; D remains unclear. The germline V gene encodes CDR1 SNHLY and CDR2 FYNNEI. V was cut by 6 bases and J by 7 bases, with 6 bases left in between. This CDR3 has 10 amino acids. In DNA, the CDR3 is TGTGCCAGCAGCCCCGGGACCCAGTACTTC. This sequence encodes CASSPGTQYF.

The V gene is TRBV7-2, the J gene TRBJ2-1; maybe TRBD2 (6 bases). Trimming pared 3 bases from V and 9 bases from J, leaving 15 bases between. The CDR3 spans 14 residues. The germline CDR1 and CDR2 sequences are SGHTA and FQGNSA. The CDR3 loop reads CASSLGGSRTEQFF. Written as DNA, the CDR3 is TGTGCCAGCAGCTTGGGGGGTTCTAGAACTGAGCAGTTCTTC.

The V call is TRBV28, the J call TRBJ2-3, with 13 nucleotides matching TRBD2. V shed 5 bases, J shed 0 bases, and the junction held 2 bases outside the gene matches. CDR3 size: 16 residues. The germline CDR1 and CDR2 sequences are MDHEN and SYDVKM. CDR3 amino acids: CASSEGLAGSTDTQYF. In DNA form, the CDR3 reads TGTGCCAGCAGTGAGGGACTAGCGGGGAGCACAGATACGCAGTATTTT. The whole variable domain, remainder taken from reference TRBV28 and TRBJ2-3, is DVKVTQSSRYLVKRTGEKVFLECVQDMDHENMFWYRQDPGLGLRLIYFSYDVKMKEKGDIPEGYSVSREKKERFSLILESASTNQTSMYLCASSEGLAGSTDTQYFGPGTRLTVL.

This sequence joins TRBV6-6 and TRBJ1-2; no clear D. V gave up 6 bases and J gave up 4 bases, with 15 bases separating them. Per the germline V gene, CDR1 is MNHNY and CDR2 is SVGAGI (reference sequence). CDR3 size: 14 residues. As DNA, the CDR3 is TGTGCCAGCAGCGTTAGTCGGGGAACCTATGGCTACACCTTC. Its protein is CASSVSRGTYGYTF.

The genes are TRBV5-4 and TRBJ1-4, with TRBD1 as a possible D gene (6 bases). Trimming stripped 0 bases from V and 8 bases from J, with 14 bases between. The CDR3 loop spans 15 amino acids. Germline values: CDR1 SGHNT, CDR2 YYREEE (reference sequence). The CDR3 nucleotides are TGTGCCAGCAGCTTGGCAGGGGTGGGAGAAGAAAAACTGTTTTTT. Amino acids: CASSLAGVGEEKLFF. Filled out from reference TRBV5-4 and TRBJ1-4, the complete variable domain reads ETGVTQSPTHLIKTRGQQVTLRCSSQSGHNTVSWYQQALGQGPQFIFQYYREEENGRGNFPPRFSGLQFPNYSSELNVNALELDDSALYLCASSLAGVGEEKLFFGSGTQLSVL.

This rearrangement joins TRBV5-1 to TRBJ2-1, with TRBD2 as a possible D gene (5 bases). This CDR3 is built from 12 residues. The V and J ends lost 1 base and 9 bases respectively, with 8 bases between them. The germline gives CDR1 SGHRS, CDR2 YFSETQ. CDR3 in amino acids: CASSLSTTEQFF. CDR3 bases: TGCGCCAGCAGCTTGTCGACTACTGAGCAGTTCTTC.

As DNA, the CDR3 is TGTGCCAGCGACAACCAGCCTCACTATGAAGCTTTCTTT. Protein sequence: CASDNQPHYEAFF. This chain joins TRBV28 and TRBJ1-1; the D is unclear. This CDR3 is 13 amino acids long. Trimming stripped 8 bases from V and 7 bases from J, with 17 bases between. Germline values: CDR1 MDHEN, CDR2 SYDVKM.

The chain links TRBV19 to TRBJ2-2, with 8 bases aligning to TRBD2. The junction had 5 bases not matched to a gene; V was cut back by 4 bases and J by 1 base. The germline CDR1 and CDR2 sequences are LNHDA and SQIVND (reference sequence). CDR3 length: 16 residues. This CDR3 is CASSTVSGGNTGELFF. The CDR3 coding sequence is TGTGCCAGTAGTACAGTCAGCGGGGGGAACACCGGGGAGCTGTTTTTT.

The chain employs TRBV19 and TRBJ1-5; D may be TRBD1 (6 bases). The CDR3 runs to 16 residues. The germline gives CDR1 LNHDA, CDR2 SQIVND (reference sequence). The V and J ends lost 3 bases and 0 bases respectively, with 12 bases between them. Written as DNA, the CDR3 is TGTGCCAGTAGTATTAGGACAGCTTATAGCAATCAGCCCCAGCATTTT. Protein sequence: CASSIRTAYSNQPQHF.